This entry lists 31 T cell receptor beta chains sequenced from one sample in a study of a mutant IDH1 vaccine in newly diagnosed glioma. Time point indicated: week 35, safety follow-up. All doses held 300 ug of mutant IDH1 20-mer peptide, with topical imiquimod. The method was immunoSEQ multiplex PCR; TCRdb's version includes in-frame clones alone and lacks a portion of them. The profile covers 60,000 to 65,000 clones, with roughly 80% appearing a single time and around 5% taken by the ten largest. Their target antigens are unknown. Sequenced here: PBMCs, sampled from a glioma patient whose treatment included an IDH1 peptide vaccine. All receptors derive from a middle-aged man with glioma.

The rearrangement links TRBV7-9 to TRBJ2-1; weak D call: TRBD1 (6 bases). Germline CDR1 is SEHNR and CDR2 is FQNEAQ (reference sequence). V lost 1 base and J lost 9, with 19 bases in between. The CDR3 extends over 16 amino acids. CDR3 nucleotides: TGTGCCAGCAGCTTAGGACGGCAGGGGCCCACGCTTGAGCAGTTCTTC. It codes for CASSLGRQGPTLEQFF.

This chain connects TRBV5-6 to TRBJ2-7; D might be TRBD1 (5 bases). Germline V CDR1 and CDR2: SGHDT, YYEEEE. Trimming pared 2 bases from V and 3 bases from J, leaving 9 bases between. The CDR3 is 13 amino acids. The DNA for the CDR3 is TGTGCCAGCAGCTTTCTGGGGCTCTACGAGCAGTACTTC. Translating gives CASSFLGLYEQYF.

The chain carries TRBV7-2 and TRBJ2-2; D may be TRBD1 (6 bases). CDR1 is SGHTA and CDR2 is FQGNSA in the germline V gene. The CDR3 runs to 17 residues. V lost 5 bases and J lost 3, with 19 bases in between. DNA of the CDR3: TGTGCCAGCAGCCTGAGACAGATGGGGGCTTACACCGGGGAGCTGTTTTTT. As protein: CASSLRQMGAYTGELFF.

This chain links TRBV18 with TRBJ2-2, with 8 bases fitting TRBD2. Per the germline V gene, CDR1 is KGHSH and CDR2 is LQKENI. Germline trimming cut 3 bases from V and 4 bases from J; bases unmatched to any gene: 10. The CDR3 is 17 amino acids. DNA for the CDR3: TGTGCCAGCTCACCGCCCTCGCTAGCGGGCGGCACCGGGGAGCTGTTTTTT. This codes for CASSPPSLAGGTGELFF.

The chain couples TRBV7-2 to TRBJ1-2; the D gene is possibly TRBD1 (5 bases). Germline V lookup: CDR1 SGHTA, CDR2 FQGNSA. V dropped 3 bases and J dropped 5 bases, with 19 bases sitting between them. The CDR3 has 16 amino acids. The CDR3 loop reads CASSLTLIRDQYGYTF. The CDR3 DNA reads as TGTGCCAGCAGCTTGACGCTCATCCGGGACCAATATGGCTACACCTTC.

The chain carries TRBV7-6 and TRBJ2-3; D remains unclear. CDR1 is SGHVS and CDR2 is FNYEAQ in the germline V gene. V lost 5 bases and J lost 6, with 18 bases in between. The CDR3 is 15 residues long. The chain's CDR3 is CASSPNNPFLDTQYF. For the CDR3, the DNA is TGTGCCAGCAGCCCTAACAACCCTTTTTTGGATACGCAGTATTTT.

This chain uses TRBV6-1 with TRBJ2-2, with D possibly TRBD1 on 6 matching bases. The V gene lost 6 bases and the J gene lost 0 bases, with 14 bases spanning the gap. Germline V gene sequence: CDR1 MNHNS, CDR2 SASEGT. The CDR3 contains 16 residues. This CDR3 reads CASRESGTSNTGELFF. CDR3 nucleotide sequence: TGTGCCAGCAGGGAATCCGGGACATCGAACACCGGGGAGCTGTTTTTT.

The rearrangement joins TRBV7-8 to TRBJ1-1, with D possibly matching TRBD1 (5 bases). The CDR3 sequence is 14 residues long. Trimming took off 1 base at V and 1 base at J, with 7 bases between the two ends. From germline, CDR1 is SGHVS and CDR2 FQNEAQ. For the CDR3, the DNA is TGTGCCAGCAGCTTAGGGGGGTCGAACACTGAAGCTTTCTTT. Its translation is CASSLGGSNTEAFF.

V gene TRBV6-5 combines with J gene TRBJ2-7, with TRBD1 identical over 8 bases. With 2 bases clipped from V and 2 bases from J, the junction kept 5 bases outside the gene matches. The CDR3 extends over 15 amino acids. Germline V gene lookup returns CDR1 MNHEY and CDR2 SVGAGI. The DNA for the CDR3 is TGTGCCAGCAGTTACCCGGACAGGGCCACCTACGAGCAGTACTTC. It codes for CASSYPDRATYEQYF.

This chain connects TRBV6-4 to TRBJ2-2; 7 bases are a match to TRBD2. This CDR3 is built from 14 residues. Germline CDR1 and CDR2: MRHNA and SNTAGT. V was pared by 4 bases and J by 7 bases, with 6 bases of the junction left unmatched. CDR3 sequence (DNA): TGTGCCAGCAGTGTAACTAGCGAATACGGGGAGCTGTTTTTT. It encodes CASSVTSEYGELFF.

This clone was counted a few times. The gene calls are TRBV11-1 and TRBJ2-3; 8 bases agree with TRBD1. Germline V gene data show CDR1 as SGHAT and CDR2 as FQDESV (reference sequence). The CDR3 consists of 16 residues. The ends lost 5 bases at V and 2 bases at J; junction bases unmatched: 9. The CDR3 here is CASSQGQGFATDTQYF. Here the CDR3 DNA reads TGTGCCAGCAGCCAAGGACAGGGCTTCGCCACAGATACGCAGTATTTT.

The CDR3 reads CAEEGKALNNSPLHF. Written as DNA, the CDR3 is TGTGCCGAGGAGGGAAAGGCGCTAAATAATTCACCCCTCCACTTT. The J gene is TRBJ1-6, the V gene TRBV6-1; D remains unclear. The CDR3 is 15 residues long. Germline-derived CDR1 and CDR2 are MNHNS and SASEGT. The V end was cut by 11 bases, the J end by 5 bases, with 19 bases between.

The chain uses TRBV9 and TRBJ2-1; D gene unclear. CDR3 length: 12 amino acids. Germline assignment: CDR1 SGDLS and CDR2 YYNGEE. V was trimmed by 3 bases and J by 2 bases, leaving 3 bases between them. The CDR3 coding sequence is TGTGCCAGCAGCGCTACCTACAATGAGCAGTTCTTC. Protein product: CASSATYNEQFF.

The rearrangement links TRBV28 to TRBJ2-1; D not certain. Germline values: CDR1 MDHEN, CDR2 SYDVKM. CDR3 size: 13 residues. V dropped 5 bases and J dropped 4 bases, with 9 bases sitting between them. This chain's CDR3 is CASSPIPYNEQFF. The DNA for the CDR3 is TGTGCCAGCAGTCCCATCCCATACAATGAGCAGTTCTTC.

This clone was found a few times. The chain couples TRBV28 to TRBJ1-2; TRBD1 matches 8 bases. This CDR3 contains 13 residues. CDR1 is MDHEN and CDR2 is SYDVKM in the germline V gene. J lost 5 bases, V lost 7 bases, and 6 bases had no gene match. The DNA of the CDR3 is TGTGCCAGCACCCCGGACAGGGTGTATGGCTACACCTTC. Translated, it gives CASTPDRVYGYTF.

This sequence joins TRBV4-2 and TRBJ2-7; 10 bases line up with TRBD2. Unmatched junction bases numbered 5, after V lost 0 bases and J lost 3 bases. Germline V lookup: CDR1 LGHNA, CDR2 YNFKEQ. This CDR3 comprises 16 residues. CDR3 region: CASSQDWASGSYEQYF. In DNA form, the CDR3 reads TGTGCCAGCAGCCAAGATTGGGCTAGCGGGAGCTACGAGCAGTACTTC.

The chain recombines TRBV9 with TRBJ1-1, with no clear D. Germline CDR1 and CDR2: SGDLS and YYNGEE. With 0 bases removed from V and 10 bases from J, the gap between germline ends came to 16 bases. The length of the CDR3 is 14 residues. DNA for the CDR3: TGTGCCAGCAGCGTAGAACCGGGAGGCTACGGAGCTTTCTTT. Translating gives CASSVEPGGYGAFF.

The chain recombines TRBV6-1 with TRBJ1-2; D is undetermined. The CDR3 spans 14 residues. Trimming removed 2 bases from V and 5 bases from J, with 12 bases in between. Germline CDR1 and CDR2: MNHNS and SASEGT. The CDR3 coding sequence is TGTGCCAGCAGTGAAAGTCACAGTCCGTATGGCTACACCTTC. Its protein product is CASSESHSPYGYTF.

J is TRBJ1-1 and V is TRBV5-6; 9 bases map to TRBD1. Germline V gene data show CDR1 as SGHDT and CDR2 as YYEEEE. The CDR3 spans 14 residues. The V gene end was trimmed by 0 bases and the J gene end by 7 bases; junction bases not matched to a gene: 4. The CDR3 coding sequence is TGTGCCAGCAGCTTGGCGGGGACAGGGTTTGAAGCTTTCTTT. Its translation is CASSLAGTGFEAFF.

The J gene is TRBJ2-3, the V gene TRBV7-2; D is perhaps TRBD1 or TRBD2 (5 bases each). CDR3 size: 15 residues. Germline V gene lookup returns CDR1 SGHTA and CDR2 FQGNSA. V dropped 4 bases and J dropped 0 bases, with 11 bases sitting between them. This CDR3 is CASSYRDGSTDTQYF. The CDR3 nucleotides are TGTGCCAGCAGCTATCGGGACGGGAGCACAGATACGCAGTATTTT.

The chain combines TRBV10-1 with TRBJ2-3; the D is unclear. V lost 4 bases and J 1 base, leaving 6 bases between the germline ends. The CDR3 spans 13 residues. The V gene's germline CDR1 is WNHNN and CDR2 SYGVQD (reference sequence). As DNA, the CDR3 is TGCGCCAGCAGTGCCTCGGGCACAGATACGCAGTATTTT. Residues: CASSASGTDTQYF.

The CDR3 DNA sequence: TGCGCCAGCAGCCAACCCGGGGCCGGGGTAACTGAAGCTTTCTTT. It codes for CASSQPGAGVTEAFF. The genes are TRBV4-3 and TRBJ1-1, with D tentatively TRBD1 (5 bases). The germline CDR1 and CDR2 sequences are LGHNA and YSLEER. CDR3 length: 15 residues. Deletions cut 2 bases from V and 5 bases from J, with 15 bases between.

This clone has just one count. V usage is TRBV19 and J usage is TRBJ1-4; no clear D gene. The V end was cut by 7 bases, the J end by 3 bases, with 15 bases between. Per germline, CDR1 LNHDA and CDR2 SQIVND (reference sequence). CDR3 size: 15 residues. CDR3 protein: CASKARRSPNEKLFF. The CDR3 region has the DNA TGTGCCAGTAAAGCCCGAAGGTCACCTAATGAAAAACTGTTTTTT.

CDR3 nucleotides: TGTGCCAGCAGTTCTTGGTTCAGAAACCGAGGAGAGACCCAGTACTTC. This translates into CASSSWFRNRGETQYF. This rearrangement joins TRBV28 to TRBJ2-5; no definite D call. Germline-derived CDR1 and CDR2 are MDHEN and SYDVKM. CDR3 length: 16 amino acids. Trimming stripped 4 bases from V and 4 bases from J, with 19 bases between. The variable domain in full, completed from reference TRBV28 and TRBJ2-5, reads DVKVTQSSRYLVKRTGEKVFLECVQDMDHENMFWYRQDPGLGLRLIYFSYDVKMKEKGDIPEGYSVSREKKERFSLILESASTNQTSMYLCASSSWFRNRGETQYFGPGTRLLVL.

This clone has more than one count but fewer than ten. The rearrangement joins TRBV4-3 to TRBJ1-3; no definite D call. Germline CDR1 reads LGHNA; CDR2 reads YSLEER. CDR3 size: 16 residues. Trimming stripped 0 bases from V and 2 bases from J, with 11 bases between. This chain's CDR3 is CASSQEARVAGNTIYF. The CDR3, as DNA: TGCGCCAGCAGCCAAGAAGCCAGAGTAGCTGGAAACACCATATATTTT.

V is TRBV5-1 and J is TRBJ2-7; TRBD1 matches at 9 bases. The CDR3 covers 16 residues. J was trimmed by 5 bases and V by 2 bases; bases with no gene match: 11. Germline CDR1 SGHRS, CDR2 YFSETQ. CDR3 residues: CASSLALTGGWNEQYF. The CDR3, as DNA: TGCGCCAGCAGCTTAGCACTAACAGGGGGCTGGAACGAGCAGTACTTC.

The chain employs TRBV2 and TRBJ2-7, with TRBD2 matching over 8 bases. The CDR3 runs 15 residues. Germline assignment: CDR1 SNHLY and CDR2 FYNNEI. Germline trimming cut 7 bases from V and 7 bases from J; bases unmatched to any gene: 15. CDR3 region: CASTGARGGLGEQYF. CDR3 DNA sequence: TGTGCCAGCACTGGGGCCCGGGGGGGCTTAGGTGAGCAGTACTTC.

The chain uses TRBV29-1 and TRBJ1-2, with TRBD1 matching 9 bases. Trimming at V came to 7 bases and at J to 4 bases, leaving 7 bases not matched to a gene. The CDR3 is 13 residues long. CDR1 and CDR2 (germline): SQVTM, ANQGSEA. As DNA, the CDR3 is TGCAGCGAACCCCGGGACAGGGTCTATGGCTACACCTTC. Protein sequence: CSEPRDRVYGYTF.

The rearrangement joins TRBV9 to TRBJ2-1, with TRBD1 as a possible D gene (5 bases). Germline assignment: CDR1 SGDLS and CDR2 YYNGEE. The V and J ends lost 0 bases and 2 bases respectively, with 12 bases between them. The CDR3 is 16 amino acids. The DNA of the CDR3 is TGTGCCAGCAGCGTAGAGGGCAGGGTACCCTACAATGAGCAGTTCTTC. Its translation: CASSVEGRVPYNEQFF. The full variable domain, its missing parts supplied by reference TRBV9 and TRBJ2-1, is DSGVTQTPKHLITATGQRVTLRCSPRSGDLSVYWYQQSLDQGLQFLIQYYNGEERAKGNILERFSAQQFPDLHSELNLSSLELGDSALYFCASSVEGRVPYNEQFFGPGTRLTVL.

The rearrangement joins TRBV7-2 to TRBJ1-2; D gene unclear. The CDR3 has 13 residues. Germline lookup yields CDR1 SGHTA and CDR2 FQGNSA. Between the trimmed V and J ends, which lost 5 bases and 8 bases, there was a span of 15 bases. Here the CDR3 reads CASSAYSGGGYTF. As DNA, the CDR3 is TGTGCCAGCAGCGCATACAGCGGAGGGGGCTACACCTTC. Complete variable domain (other parts from reference TRBV7-2 and TRBJ1-2): GAGVSQSPSNKVTEKGKDVELRCDPISGHTALYWYRQSLGQGLEFLIYFQGNSAPDKSGLPSDRFSAERTGGSVSTLTIQRTQQEDSAVYLCASSAYSGGGYTFGSGTRLTVV.

This chain links TRBV19 with TRBJ2-7; D call uncertain. The CDR3 length is 13 residues. Germline assignment: CDR1 LNHDA and CDR2 SQIVND (reference sequence). The ends were cut back, 2 bases at V and 5 bases at J, with 10 bases in the middle. CDR3 region: CASSIRPDHEQYF. Here the CDR3 DNA reads TGTGCCAGTAGTATAAGACCGGACCACGAGCAGTACTTC.